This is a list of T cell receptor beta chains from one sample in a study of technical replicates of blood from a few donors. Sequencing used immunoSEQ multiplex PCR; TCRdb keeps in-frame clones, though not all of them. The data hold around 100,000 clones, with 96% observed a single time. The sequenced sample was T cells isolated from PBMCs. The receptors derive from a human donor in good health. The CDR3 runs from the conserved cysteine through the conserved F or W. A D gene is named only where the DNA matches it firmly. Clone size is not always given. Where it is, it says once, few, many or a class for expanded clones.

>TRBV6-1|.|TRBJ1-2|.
TGTGCCAGCAGTGACGGACAGACTGCTTCGGGTAGGACCTTC
CASSDGQTASGRTF
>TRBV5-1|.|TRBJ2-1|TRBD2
TGCGCCAGCAGCTTGGTGGGACTAGCGGGGTACAATGAGCAGTTCTTC
CASSLVGLAGYNEQFF
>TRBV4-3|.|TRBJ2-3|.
TGCGCCAGCAGCCAGGGATTTACAGGGTCAAGGAACGCGGCCACAGATACGCAGTATTTT
CASSQGFTGSRNAATDTQYF
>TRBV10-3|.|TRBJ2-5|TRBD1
TGTGCCACCTCGACAGGGGGCGGAGAGACCCAGTACTTC
CATSTGGGETQYF
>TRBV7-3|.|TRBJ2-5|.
TGTGCCAGCAGCTTAGTGGGCAGCCAAGAGACCCAGTACTTC
CASSLVGSQETQYF
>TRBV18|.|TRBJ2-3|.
TGTGCCAGCTCACCAACCAGTAGCACAGATACGCAGTATTTT
CASSPTSSTDTQYF
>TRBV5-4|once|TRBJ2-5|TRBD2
TGTGCCAGCAGCTCAAACACCCACCCGACTAGCTCCGAGACCCAGTACTTC
CASSSNTHPTSSETQYF
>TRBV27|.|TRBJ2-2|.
TGTGCCAGCAGTTTAACTGGCAGGGCGAACACCGGGGAGCTGTTTTTT
CASSLTGRANTGELFF
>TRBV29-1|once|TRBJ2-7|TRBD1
TGCAGCGTGGGGGGACAGGGGGCTTACGAGCAGTACTTC
CSVGGQGAYEQYF
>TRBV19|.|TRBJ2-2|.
TGTGCCAGTAGTATATGGGGGGCGAACACCGGGGAGCTGTTTTTT
CASSIWGANTGELFF
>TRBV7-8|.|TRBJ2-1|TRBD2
TGTGCCAGCTTCCTAGCGGGGGGCCACGAGCAGTTCTTC
CASFLAGGHEQFF
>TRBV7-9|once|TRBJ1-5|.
TGTGCCAGCAGCTTATCTAACTCGGGGCAGCCCCAGCATTTT
CASSLSNSGQPQHF
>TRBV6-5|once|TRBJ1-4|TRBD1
TGTGCCAGCGAACGGACAGGAGAAAAACTGTTTTTT
CASERTGEKLFF
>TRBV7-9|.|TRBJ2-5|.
TGTGCCAGCAGCCCAGCAGGGCAAGAGACCCAGTACTTC
CASSPAGQETQYF
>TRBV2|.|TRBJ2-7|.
TGTGCCAGCCGGGAGAACGAGCAGTACTTC
CASRENEQYF
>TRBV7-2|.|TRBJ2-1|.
TGTGCCAGCAGCTCCCCCGTGATCCGGAGCGGGCTTCCTAACAATGAGCAGTTCTTC
CASSSPVIRSGLPNNEQFF
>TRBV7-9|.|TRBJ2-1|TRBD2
TGTGCCAGCAGCCAAGCGGGAGTCATCTACAATGAGCAGTTCTTC
CASSQAGVIYNEQFF
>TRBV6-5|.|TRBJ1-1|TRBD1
TGTGCCAGCAGTCAAGGGACAGGGCGCACTGAAGCTTTCTTT
CASSQGTGRTEAFF